What follows describes a single T cell receptor (beta chain). Antigen specificity is unknown. A read error may be the cause here, since a much bigger clone is one base away. Per the germline V gene, CDR1 is LNHDA and CDR2 is SQIVND (reference sequence). V lost 7 bases and J 5 bases, leaving 17 bases between the germline ends. This CDR3 region has 15 residues. Amplified material comprised TCR beta CDR3 regions derived from RNA transcripts. The first-round RT-PCR employed HTBI primers together with the Qiagen OneStep RT-PCR kit. A multiplex PCR was then performed as the second round. TCRdb re-derived calls from the multiplex PCR reads in MiXCR, one entry per CDR3 protein. The sample has 200,000 to 250,000 distinct CDR3 sequences, 20% to 25% seen once. Out of 7.5 to 10 ml of fresh peripheral blood, PBMCs were obtained. The data were taken from a study of Graves' ophthalmopathy and Graves' hyperthyroidism. Findings and limits, study-wide: Blood samples also showed most expanded thyroid clonotypes exceeding 0.001 frequency. It was with around 70% sensitivity and around 72% specificity that the model predicted ophthalmopathy progression.

The rearrangement links TRBV19 to TRBJ2-2; TRBD2 might be the D (5 bases). The TCR comes from a woman aged 45-65 years with Graves' ophthalmopathy. The material sequenced was peripheral blood. CDR3 in amino acids: CASMDQGWTTGELFF. CDR3 sequence (DNA): TGTGCCAGTATGGACCAAGGGTGGACTACCGGGGAGCTGTTTTTT. Drawing the rest from reference TRBV19 and TRBJ2-2, the complete variable domain is DGGITQSPKYLFRKEGQNVTLSCEQNLNHDAMYWYRQDPGQGLRLIYYSQIVNDFQKGDIAEGYSVSREKKESFPLTVTSAQKNPTAFYLCASMDQGWTTGELFFGEGSRLTVL.